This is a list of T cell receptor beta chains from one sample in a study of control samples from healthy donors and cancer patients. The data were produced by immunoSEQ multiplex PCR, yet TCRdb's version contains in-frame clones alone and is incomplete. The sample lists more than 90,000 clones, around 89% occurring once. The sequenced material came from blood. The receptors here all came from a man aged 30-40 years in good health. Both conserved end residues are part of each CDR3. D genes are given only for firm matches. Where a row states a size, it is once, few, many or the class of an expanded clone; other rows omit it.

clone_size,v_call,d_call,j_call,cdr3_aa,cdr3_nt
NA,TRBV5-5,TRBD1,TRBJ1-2,CASSRGQGSNYGYTF,TGTGCCAGCAGCCGGGGACAGGGGTCTAACTATGGCTACACCTTC
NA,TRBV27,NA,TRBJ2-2,CASSPAGAANTGELFF,TGTGCCAGCAGTCCGGCGGGGGCCGCGAACACCGGGGAGCTGTTTTTT
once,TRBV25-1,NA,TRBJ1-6,CATRQVSASPLHF,TGTGCCACCAGACAGGTTAGCGCCTCACCCCTCCACTTT
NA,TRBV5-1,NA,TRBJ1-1,CASSTGPLGAFF,TGCGCCAGCAGCACGGGACCCCTGGGAGCTTTCTTT
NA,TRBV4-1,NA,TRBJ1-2,CASSQDPQTWDMDGYTF,TGCGCCAGCAGCCAAGATCCCCAGACTTGGGATATGGATGGCTACACCTTC
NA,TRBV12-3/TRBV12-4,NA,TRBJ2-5,CASETTNEETQYF,TGTGCCAGCGAAACAACGAATGAAGAGACCCAGTACTTC
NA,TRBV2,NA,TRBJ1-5,CASSGQGSNQPQHF,TGTGCCAGCAGTGGGCAGGGCAGCAATCAGCCCCAGCATTTT
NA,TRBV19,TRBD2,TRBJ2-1,CASSILAGGPGNEQFF,TGTGCCAGTAGTATACTAGCGGGGGGGCCTGGTAATGAGCAGTTCTTC
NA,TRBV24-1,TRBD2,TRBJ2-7,CATSGRRTSGTYEQYF,TGTGCCACCAGTGGCAGAAGGACTAGCGGAACCTACGAGCAGTACTTC
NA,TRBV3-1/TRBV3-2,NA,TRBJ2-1,CASSPTYNEQFF,TGTGCCAGCAGCCCTACTTACAATGAGCAGTTCTTC
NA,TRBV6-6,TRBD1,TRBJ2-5,CASSYWDRGNQETQYF,TGTGCCAGCAGTTACTGGGACAGGGGAAATCAAGAGACCCAGTACTTC
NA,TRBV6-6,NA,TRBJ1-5,CASSYGAEGGHQPQHF,TGTGCCAGCAGTTACGGAGCCGAGGGAGGACATCAGCCCCAGCATTTT
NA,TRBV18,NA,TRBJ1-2,CASSSADYGYTF,TGTGCCAGCTCCTCGGCAGACTATGGCTACACCTTC
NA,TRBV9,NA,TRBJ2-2,CASSALTGELFF,TGTGCCAGCAGCGCCCTCACCGGGGAGCTGTTTTTT
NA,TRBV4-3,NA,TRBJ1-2,CASSQTVIPGPDYGYTF,TGCGCCAGCAGCCAAACGGTAATACCGGGACCCGACTATGGCTACACCTTC
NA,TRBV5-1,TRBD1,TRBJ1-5,CASNSTGMAGSNQPQHF,TGCGCCAGCAACTCGACAGGGATGGCAGGTAGCAATCAGCCCCAGCATTTT
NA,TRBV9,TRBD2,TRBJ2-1,CASSVTSGSSYNEQFF,TGTGCCAGCAGCGTCACTAGCGGGAGCTCCTACAATGAGCAGTTCTTC